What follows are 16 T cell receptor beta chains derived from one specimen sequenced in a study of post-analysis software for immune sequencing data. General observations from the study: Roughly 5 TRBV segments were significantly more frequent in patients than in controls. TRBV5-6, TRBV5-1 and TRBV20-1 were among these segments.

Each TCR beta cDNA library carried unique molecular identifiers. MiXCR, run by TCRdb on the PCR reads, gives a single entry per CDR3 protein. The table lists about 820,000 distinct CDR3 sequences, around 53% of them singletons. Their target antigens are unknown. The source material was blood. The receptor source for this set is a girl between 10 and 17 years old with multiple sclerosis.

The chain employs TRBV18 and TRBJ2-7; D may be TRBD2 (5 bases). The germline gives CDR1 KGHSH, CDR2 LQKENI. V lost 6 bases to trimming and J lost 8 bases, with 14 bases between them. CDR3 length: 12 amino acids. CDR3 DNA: TGTGCCAGCTCCCCGGCGGAGGCGAAGCAGTACTTC. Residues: CASSPAEAKQYF.

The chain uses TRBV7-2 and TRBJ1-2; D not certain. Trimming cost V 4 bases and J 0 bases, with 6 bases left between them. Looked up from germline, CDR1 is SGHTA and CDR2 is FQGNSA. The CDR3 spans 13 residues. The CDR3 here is CASSYHSNYGYTF. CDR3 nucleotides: TGTGCCAGCAGCTACCATTCTAACTATGGCTACACCTTC.

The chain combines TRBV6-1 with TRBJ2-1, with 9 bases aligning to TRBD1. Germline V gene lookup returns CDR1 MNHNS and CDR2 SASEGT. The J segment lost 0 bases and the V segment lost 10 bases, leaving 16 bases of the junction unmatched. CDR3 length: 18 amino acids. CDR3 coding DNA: TGTGCCATCTCTTCTGGGACAGGGTCCTCAAGCTCCTACAATGAGCAGTTCTTC. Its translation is CAISSGTGSSSSYNEQFF.

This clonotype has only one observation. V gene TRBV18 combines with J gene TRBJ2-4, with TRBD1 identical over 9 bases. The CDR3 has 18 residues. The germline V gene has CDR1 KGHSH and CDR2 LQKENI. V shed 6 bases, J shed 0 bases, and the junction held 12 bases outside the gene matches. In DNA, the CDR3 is TGTGCCAGCTCCCAACGTCCTGACAGGGGGGCAGCCAAAAACATTCAGTACTTC. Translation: CASSQRPDRGAAKNIQYF.

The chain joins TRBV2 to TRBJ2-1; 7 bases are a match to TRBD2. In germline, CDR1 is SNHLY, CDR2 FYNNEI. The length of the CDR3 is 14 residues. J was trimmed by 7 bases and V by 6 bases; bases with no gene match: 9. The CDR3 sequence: CASRGLADPNEQFF. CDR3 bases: TGTGCCAGCAGGGGTCTAGCGGATCCGAATGAGCAGTTCTTC.

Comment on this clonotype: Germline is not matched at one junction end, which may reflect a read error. In nucleotides, the CDR3 is TGTGCCAGCAGCCAAGAATTCCCGGTGCTAGCCCTTTGGGCTAATGAGCGGTTCTTC. The encoded protein is CASSQEFPVLALWANERFF. The chain has TRBV3-1 and TRBJ2-1, with D perhaps matching TRBD2 (5 bases). The CDR3 contains 19 residues. In germline, CDR1 is LGHDT, CDR2 YNNKEL (reference sequence).

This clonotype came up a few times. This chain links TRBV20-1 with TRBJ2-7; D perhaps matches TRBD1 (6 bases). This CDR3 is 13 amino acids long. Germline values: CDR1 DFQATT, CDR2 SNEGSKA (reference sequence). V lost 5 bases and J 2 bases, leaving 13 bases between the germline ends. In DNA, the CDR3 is TGCAGTGCTGTCCGGGACAACACCTACGAGCAGTACTTC. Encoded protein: CSAVRDNTYEQYF.

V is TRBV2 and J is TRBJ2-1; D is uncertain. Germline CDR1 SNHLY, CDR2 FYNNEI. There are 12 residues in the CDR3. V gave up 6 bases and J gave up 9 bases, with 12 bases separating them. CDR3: CASSDDSGEQFF. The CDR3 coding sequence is TGTGCCAGCAGCGACGATAGTGGTGAGCAGTTCTTC. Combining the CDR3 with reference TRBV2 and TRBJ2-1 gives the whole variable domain EPEVTQTPSHQVTQMGQEVILRCVPISNHLYFYWYRQILGQKVEFLVSFYNNEISEKSEIFDDQFSVERPDGSNFTLKIRSTKLEDSAMYFCASSDDSGEQFFGPGTRLTVL.

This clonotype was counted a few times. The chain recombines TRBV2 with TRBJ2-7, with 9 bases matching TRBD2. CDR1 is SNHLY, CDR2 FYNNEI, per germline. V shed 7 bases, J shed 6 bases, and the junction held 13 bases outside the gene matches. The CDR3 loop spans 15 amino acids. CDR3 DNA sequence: TGTGCCAGCAAGGACGCGGGAGGGCCATCGGCCGAGCAGTACTTC. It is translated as CASKDAGGPSAEQYF.

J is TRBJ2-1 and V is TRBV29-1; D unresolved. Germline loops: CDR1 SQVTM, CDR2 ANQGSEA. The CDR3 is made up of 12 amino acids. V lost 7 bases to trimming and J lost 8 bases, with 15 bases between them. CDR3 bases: TGCAGCGCGCGAAGGGTAATCCATGAGCAGTTCTTC. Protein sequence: CSARRVIHEQFF.

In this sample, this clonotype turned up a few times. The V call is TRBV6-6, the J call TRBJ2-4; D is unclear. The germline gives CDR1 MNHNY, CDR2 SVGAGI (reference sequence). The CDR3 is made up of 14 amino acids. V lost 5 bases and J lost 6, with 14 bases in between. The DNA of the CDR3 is TGTGCCAGCAGTCAGGATACCCTGGGAAACATTCAGTACTTC. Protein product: CASSQDTLGNIQYF.

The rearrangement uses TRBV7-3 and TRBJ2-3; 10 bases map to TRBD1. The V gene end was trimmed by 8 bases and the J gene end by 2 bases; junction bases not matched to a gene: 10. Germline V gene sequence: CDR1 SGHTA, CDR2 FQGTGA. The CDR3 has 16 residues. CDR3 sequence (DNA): TGTGCCAGCCGCCCCGGCGGGACAGGGGTCACAGATACGCAGTATTTT. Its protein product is CASRPGGTGVTDTQYF. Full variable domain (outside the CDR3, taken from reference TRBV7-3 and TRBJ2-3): GAGVSQTPSNKVTEKGKYVELRCDPISGHTALYWYRQSLGQGPEFLIYFQGTGAADDSGLPNDRFFAVRPEGSVSTLKIQRTERGDSAVYLCASRPGGTGVTDTQYFGPGTRLTVL.

In nucleotides, the CDR3 is TGTGCCAGCAGTTACCCGCGGACAGGGAAACCCTACGAGCAGTACTTC. Its translation is CASSYPRTGKPYEQYF. The chain links TRBV6-6 to TRBJ2-7; 8 nucleotides line up with TRBD1. Germline V gene data show CDR1 as MNHNY and CDR2 as SVGAGI (reference sequence). V lost 2 bases, J lost 2 bases, and 8 bases stayed unmatched. CDR3 length: 16 amino acids.

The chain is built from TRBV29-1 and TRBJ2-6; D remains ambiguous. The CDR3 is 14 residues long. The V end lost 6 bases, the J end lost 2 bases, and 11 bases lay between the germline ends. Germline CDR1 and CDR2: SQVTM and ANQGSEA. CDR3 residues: CSVGTLAGANVLTF. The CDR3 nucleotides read TGCAGCGTAGGAACCTTGGCTGGGGCCAACGTCCTGACTTTC.

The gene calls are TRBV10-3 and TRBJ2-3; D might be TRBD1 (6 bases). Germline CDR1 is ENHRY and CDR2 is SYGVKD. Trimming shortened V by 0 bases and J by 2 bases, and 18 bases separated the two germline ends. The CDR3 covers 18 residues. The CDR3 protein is CAISESGMGALLTDTQYF. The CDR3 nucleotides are TGTGCCATCAGTGAGTCGGGTATGGGGGCGTTACTCACAGATACGCAGTATTTT.

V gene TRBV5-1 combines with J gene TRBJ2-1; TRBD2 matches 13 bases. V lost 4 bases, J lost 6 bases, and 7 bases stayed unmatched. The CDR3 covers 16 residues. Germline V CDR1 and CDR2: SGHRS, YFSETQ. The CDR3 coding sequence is TGCGCCAGCAGCCGGGGGACTAGCGGGGAAGGCAATGAGCAGTTCTTC. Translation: CASSRGTSGEGNEQFF.